The entry below gives a single T cell receptor (beta chain) sequence along with its context. Antigen specificity is unknown. A junction end diverges from the germline sequence, so it may reflect a read error. The data were taken from a study of tumor and adjacent non-tumor tissue in lung cancer. Across the whole study: Stage I to III disease affected ten to eleven men and roughly five women aged about 31 to 76. Some 3.9 million productive TCRbeta reads were obtained per sample on average.

The library came from three nested PCR rounds adapted from ARM-PCR protocols. One entry per CDR3 protein results from TCRdb running MiXCR on the multiplex PCR reads. The sample contains about 200,000 distinct CDR3 sequences, 71% of which appear only once. No cell sorting was done before RNA was extracted from the tissue. General observations from the study: Tumor tissue had significantly higher TCR diversity than normal lung. Shorter survival was associated with higher TCR diversity in tumors.

The clonotype comes from a man aged 55 to 70 with non-small cell lung cancer. What was sequenced was lung tumor tissue.

The CDR3 DNA is TGTGCCATCATTTCGACAGGGGGCTATGGCCACACCTTC. Residues: CAIISTGGYGHTF. The rearrangement joins TRBV6-1 to TRBJ1-2; 10 bases agree with TRBD1. The CDR3 loop spans 13 amino acids. Germline CDR1 MNHNS, CDR2 SASEGT.